The clone carrying this TCR beta chain was seen many times. As yet, its antigen is unknown. This sample is drawn from a study of regulatory T cells in long-lasting Graves disease. Time point in this sample: newly diagnosed GD, antithyroid drugs for less than 3 months. From PBMCs, RNA was extracted and then used to make the TCR library. From each patient, around 8.9 milliliters of peripheral blood was drawn and collected into an EDTA anticoagulant tube. Findings of the study overall: Accuracy may have been reduced by the small sample size.

The CDR3 sequence is 15 residues long. V was shortened by 6 bases and J by 3 bases, with 17 bases between the two germline ends. In germline, CDR1 is KGHSH, CDR2 LQKENI. Building the TCR beta libraries relied on iRepertoire HTBI primers, and CDR3 regions underwent Arm-PCR. TCRdb analysed the multiplex PCR reads with MiXCR anew, one entry per CDR3 protein. The repertoire includes hundreds of thousands of distinct CDR3 sequences, 15% to 20% of them detected once, and more than 20% sits in the top ten. A further study also used this sample, focusing on T cells in Graves' hyperthyroidism and ophthalmopathy.

The TCR comes from a woman aged 40-65 years with Graves disease. V usage is TRBV18 and J usage is TRBJ1-2, with no clear D. Sequencing was performed on peripheral blood mononuclear cells (PBMCs), taken at new diagnosis, from a patient treated with antithyroid drugs. The CDR3 spells CASSPGREADYGYTF. Written as DNA, the CDR3 is TGTGCCAGCTCCCCAGGACGGGAAGCTGACTATGGCTACACCTTC.